The sequence of this T cell receptor beta chain was determined in a study of blood T cell repertoires in COVID-19. TCRdb keeps only in-frame clones here, not all; method: immunoSEQ multiplex PCR. The table has around 60,000 clones, approximately 80% seen once. The CDR3 covers 14 residues. Germline CDR1 reads SQVTM; CDR2 reads ANQGSEA. Notes on this clone: At one end, the junction sequence differs from germline, possibly due to a read error.

This sequence was found in a man aged 55 to 70 with acute or convalescent COVID-19. Sequencing was done on a sample of peripheral blood. The J gene is TRBJ1-3, the V gene TRBV29-1, with 10 bases aligning to TRBD1. DNA for the CDR3: TGCAGCGTTTTAGTCGGGGACAGGGGAAGCACCATATATTTT. Encoded protein: CSVLVGDRGSTIYF.